The present entry profiles one TCR beta chain with its context. This sample was taken from a study of T cell changes during pregnancy in multiple sclerosis. V gave up 5 bases and J gave up 3 bases; unmatched junction bases: 13. Germline CDR1 reads SGHKS; CDR2 reads YYEKEE (reference sequence). The CDR3 loop spans 17 amino acids. Clones were sequenced by immunoSEQ multiplex PCR, and TCRdb holds only the in-frame ones, with some missing. The table records approximately 87,000 clones, over 80% of them present only once. The V call is TRBV5-5, the J call TRBJ1-1, with 10 bases matching TRBD1. The TCR sequence derives from a female donor with multiple sclerosis, enrolled in a pregnancy study. The source was CD4+ T cells from peripheral blood mononuclear cells, collected in the second trimester of pregnancy. For the CDR3, the DNA is TGTGCCAGCAGACTCCGACAGGGGGCTACGAGGGACACTGAAGCTTTCTTT. It encodes CASRLRQGATRDTEAFF.